The 6 T cell receptor beta chains below were found in one sample sequenced in a study of T cell repertoires and HLA-DP antigens. TCRdb's table, derived via immunoSEQ multiplex PCR, lists solely in-frame clones and lacks some. The sample yields 90,000 to 130,000 clones, about 91% seen once. No antigen is known for these receptors. The sample taken for sequencing was CD4+ T cells from PBMCs. The receptors were gathered from a woman between 18 and 29 years old in good health and CMV-seronegative.

The table lists this clone with a count of one. This chain connects TRBV27 to TRBJ1-1, with 8 bases lining up with TRBD1. V lost 3 bases to trimming and J lost 4 bases; unmatched junction nucleotides: 13. The CDR3 covers 17 residues. Germline lookup yields CDR1 MNHEY and CDR2 SMNVEV (reference sequence). CDR3 loop: CASSFAGAGGAVTEAFF. CDR3 bases: TGTGCCAGCAGTTTTGCGGGTGCAGGGGGCGCGGTCACTGAAGCTTTCTTT.

This chain joins TRBV27 and TRBJ2-2; 7 positions agree with TRBD2. CDR3 length equals 15 residues. Germline lookup yields CDR1 MNHEY and CDR2 SMNVEV (reference sequence). Trimming removed 6 bases from V and 1 base from J; junction bases left unmatched: 5. The CDR3 nucleotides are TGTGCCAGCAGCCCTAGCGGAGTGAACACCGGGGAGCTGTTTTTT. Translation: CASSPSGVNTGELFF.

V gene TRBV5-1 combines with J gene TRBJ2-2; no definite D call. The CDR3 loop spans 14 amino acids. Trimming left V 0 bases short and J 1 base short, with 4 bases between. CDR1 SGHRS and CDR2 YFSETQ come from the germline V gene. As DNA, the CDR3 is TGCGCCAGCAGCTTGGAAAGGAACACCGGGGAGCTGTTTTTT. Translation: CASSLERNTGELFF. Full variable domain (rest looked up from reference TRBV5-1 and TRBJ2-2): KAGVTQTPRYLIKTRGQQVTLSCSPISGHRSVSWYQQTPGQGLQFLFEYFSETQRNKGNFPGRFSGRQFSNSRSEMNVSTLELGDSALYLCASSLERNTGELFFGEGSRLTVL.

The V gene is TRBV14, the J gene TRBJ2-7; D perhaps matches TRBD2 (5 bases). Between the trimmed V and J ends, which lost 0 bases and 1 base, there was a span of 7 bases. The CDR3 runs to 14 residues. From germline, CDR1 is SGHDN and CDR2 FVKESK. The CDR3 coding sequence is TGTGCCAGCAGCCAAGAGGAGGTTTCCTACGAGCAGTACTTC. Translated: CASSQEEVSYEQYF.

The chain couples TRBV27 to TRBJ1-5; no clear D gene. V was shortened by 5 bases and J by 2 bases, with 13 bases between the two germline ends. This CDR3 contains 15 residues. Germline CDR1 reads MNHEY; CDR2 reads SMNVEV (reference sequence). The CDR3 sequence: CASSDPALGNQPQHF. DNA for the CDR3: TGTGCCAGCAGTGACCCAGCACTGGGCAATCAGCCCCAGCATTTT.

The chain recombines TRBV7-9 with TRBJ2-1; TRBD1 agrees at 8 bases. The V segment lost 5 bases and the J segment 4 bases; nucleotides outside the gene matches: 7. The CDR3 sequence is 15 residues long. Germline V lookup: CDR1 SEHNR, CDR2 FQNEAQ (reference sequence). The CDR3 DNA reads TGTGCCAGCAGCGTCCGGGACAGGCTTTACAATGAGCAGTTCTTC. Its protein product is CASSVRDRLYNEQFF.